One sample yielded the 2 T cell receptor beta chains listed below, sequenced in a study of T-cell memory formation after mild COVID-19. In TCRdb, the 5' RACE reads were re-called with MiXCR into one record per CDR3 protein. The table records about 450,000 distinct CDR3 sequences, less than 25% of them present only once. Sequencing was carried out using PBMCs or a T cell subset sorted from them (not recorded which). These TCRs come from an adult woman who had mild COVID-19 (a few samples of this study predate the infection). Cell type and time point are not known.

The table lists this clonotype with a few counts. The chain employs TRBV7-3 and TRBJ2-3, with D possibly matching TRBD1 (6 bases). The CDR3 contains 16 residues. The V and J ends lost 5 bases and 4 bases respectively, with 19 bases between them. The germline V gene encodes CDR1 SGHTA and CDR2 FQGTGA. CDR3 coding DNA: TGTGCCAGCAGCGCCGGACAGTTGGCGGCCGCAGATACGCAGTATTTT. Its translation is CASSAGQLAAADTQYF.

This CDR3 is CAWSPGQGGTQYF. The CDR3 coding sequence is TGTGCCTGGAGCCCGGGACAGGGAGGGACCCAGTACTTC. V and J are TRBV30 and TRBJ2-5, with 9 bases matching TRBD1. Germline trimming cut 3 bases from V and 7 bases from J; bases unmatched to any gene: 6. Germline V lookup: CDR1 GTSNPN, CDR2 SVGIG (reference sequence). There are 13 residues in the CDR3.